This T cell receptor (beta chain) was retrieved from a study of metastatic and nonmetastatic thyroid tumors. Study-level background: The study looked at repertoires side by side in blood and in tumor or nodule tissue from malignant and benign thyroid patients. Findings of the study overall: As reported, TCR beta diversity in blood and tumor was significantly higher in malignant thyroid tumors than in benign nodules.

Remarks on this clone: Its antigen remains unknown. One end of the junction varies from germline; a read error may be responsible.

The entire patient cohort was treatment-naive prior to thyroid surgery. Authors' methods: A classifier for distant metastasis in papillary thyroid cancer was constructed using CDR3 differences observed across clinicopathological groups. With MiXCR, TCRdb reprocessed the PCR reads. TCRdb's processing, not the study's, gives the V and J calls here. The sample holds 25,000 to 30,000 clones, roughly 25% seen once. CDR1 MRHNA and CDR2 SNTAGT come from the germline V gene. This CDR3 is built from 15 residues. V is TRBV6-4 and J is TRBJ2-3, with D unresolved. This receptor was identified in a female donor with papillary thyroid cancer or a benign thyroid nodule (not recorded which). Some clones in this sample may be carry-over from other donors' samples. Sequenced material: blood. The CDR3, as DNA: TGTGCCACTCAGCGCACCCTGGACGGACCAGATACCCAGTATTTT. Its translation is CATQRTLDGPDTQYF.